This T cell receptor (beta chain) was found in a study of blood T cell repertoires in COVID-19. At the level of the study: Italy, Spain and the United States were the sources of the convalescent and acute COVID-19 samples. Nucleic acid was either cDNA or gDNA, and it came from T cells, B-cell-depleted T cells, or PBMCs.

Under the authors' procedure: Researchers report that nucleated cell counts were estimated from reference gene primer amplification. The method was immunoSEQ multiplex PCR; TCRdb's version includes in-frame clones alone and lacks a portion of them. From that table come the V and J calls and clone size; the DNA was used to work out D and trimming. This table has approximately 300,000 clones, 65% to 85% appearing once. The clonotype comes from a woman aged 50 to 65 with acute or convalescent COVID-19. The source material was peripheral blood.

For the CDR3, the DNA is TGTGCCTGGAGTGAGACAGGGAAGGTGCGCGAGCAGTACTTC. Its translation is CAWSETGKVREQYF. The chain employs TRBV30 and TRBJ2-7, with 7 bases fitting TRBD1. The CDR3 contains 14 residues. The J segment lost 6 bases and the V segment lost 1 base, leaving 9 bases of the junction unmatched. Per germline, CDR1 GTSNPN and CDR2 SVGIG (reference sequence).